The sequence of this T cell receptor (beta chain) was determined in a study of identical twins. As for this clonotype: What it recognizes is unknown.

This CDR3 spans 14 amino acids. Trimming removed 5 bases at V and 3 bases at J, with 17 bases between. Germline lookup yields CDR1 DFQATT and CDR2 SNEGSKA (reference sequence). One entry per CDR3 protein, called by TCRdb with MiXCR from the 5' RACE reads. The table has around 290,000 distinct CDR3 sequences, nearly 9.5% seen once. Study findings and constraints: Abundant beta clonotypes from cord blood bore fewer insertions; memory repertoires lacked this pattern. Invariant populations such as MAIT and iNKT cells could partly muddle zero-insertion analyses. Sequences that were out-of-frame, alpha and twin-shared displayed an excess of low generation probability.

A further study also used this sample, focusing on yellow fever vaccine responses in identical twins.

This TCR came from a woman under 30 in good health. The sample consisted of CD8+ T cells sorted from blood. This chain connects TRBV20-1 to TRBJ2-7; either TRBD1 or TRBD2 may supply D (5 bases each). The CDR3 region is CSAAGTHEGYEQYF. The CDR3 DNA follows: TGCAGTGCTGCAGGGACCCACGAAGGCTACGAGCAGTACTTC.